This T cell receptor beta chain emerged from a study of cytomegalovirus exposure and HLA in healthy donors. The CDR3 spans 13 residues. Germline loops: CDR1 MNHNS, CDR2 SASEGT. With V trimmed by 7 bases and J by 4 bases, 1 base remained unmatched. 13 Jbeta primers and 60 Vbeta primers were used for the PCR. Clones were read by immunoSEQ multiplex PCR, and TCRdb kept only the in-frame ones, dropping some. In the table there are under 95,000 clones, roughly 73% of which are singletons. The receptor's source is a boy aged 5-17 years in good health and CMV-seronegative. Sample: PBMCs. The rearrangement uses TRBV6-1 and TRBJ1-6, with 7 bases aligning to TRBD1. The DNA for the CDR3 is TGTGCCAGCACGACAGGGTATAATTCACCCCTCCACTTT. As protein: CASTTGYNSPLHF.